These 30 T cell receptor beta chains share one sample of origin, sequenced in a study of identical twins. MiXCR was run by TCRdb on the 5' RACE reads, yielding one entry per CDR3 protein. Of under 350,000 distinct CDR3 sequences in the sample, over 8.5% were seen once. This same sample was also taken into another study, of yellow fever vaccine responses in identical twins.

Sequenced: CD8+ T cells sorted from blood. The origin of the receptors is a young woman in good health.

The rearrangement links TRBV7-9 to TRBJ2-5, with 11 bases lining up with TRBD2. Germline CDR1 and CDR2: SEHNR and FQNEAQ (reference sequence). The V gene end was trimmed by 5 bases and the J gene end by 8 bases; junction bases not matched to a gene: 1. The CDR3 is 12 amino acids. The CDR3 loop is CASSGLAGTQYF. The CDR3 nucleotides are TGTGCCAGCAGCGGACTAGCGGGCACCCAGTACTTC. Based on the CDR3 plus reference TRBV7-9 and TRBJ2-5, the full variable domain is DTGVSQNPRHKITKRGQNVTFRCDPISEHNRLYWYRQTLGQGPEFLTYFQNEAQLEKSRLLSDRFSAERPKGSFSTLEIQRTEQGDSAMYLCASSGLAGTQYFGPGTRLLVL.

This clonotype was picked up many times. The junction and the germline gene differ at one end; a read error may be behind it. The chain is built from TRBV10-3 and TRBJ2-7, with D hard to call. From germline, CDR1 is ENHRY and CDR2 SYGVKD. The CDR3 spans 13 residues. The CDR3 loop is CAISGDGSHEQYF. Written as DNA, the CDR3 is TGTGCCATCAGTGGAGACGGCTCCCACGAGCAGTACTTC.

This clonotype was recorded many times. The V call is TRBV4-3, the J call TRBJ2-1; D remains ambiguous. The CDR3 covers 17 residues. Germline V gene sequence: CDR1 LGHNA, CDR2 YSLEER. Deletions cut 2 bases from V and 1 base from J, with 15 bases between. The DNA for the CDR3 is TGCGCCAGCAGCCAATGGCGCGTTGGCAGGTCCTACAATGAGCAGTTCTTC. Protein: CASSQWRVGRSYNEQFF.

There are a few counts of this clonotype. The chain carries TRBV27 and TRBJ2-1, with TRBD1 as a possible D gene (5 bases). Germline V lookup: CDR1 MNHEY, CDR2 SMNVEV (reference sequence). Deletions cut 5 bases from V and 8 bases from J, with 13 bases between. The length of the CDR3 is 13 residues. The CDR3 reads CASSPGLSDEQFF. The CDR3 nucleotides are TGTGCCAGCAGTCCAGGGCTGAGCGATGAGCAGTTCTTC.

About this clonotype: A much larger clone sits a single nucleotide away, making a read error possible. CDR3 nucleotide sequence: TGTGCCCGCAGTCCTTATCCTGGGGAGCTGTTTTTT. This codes for CARSPYPGELFF. This chain links TRBV6-5 with TRBJ2-2; D gene uncertain. The CDR3 spans 12 residues. Germline CDR1 reads MNHEY; CDR2 reads SVGAGI.

This clonotype was observed a handful of times. The chain employs TRBV24-1 and TRBJ1-5; D not certain. Germline lookup yields CDR1 KGHDR and CDR2 SFDVKD. V gave up 1 base and J gave up 5 bases, with 8 bases separating them. The CDR3 covers 14 residues. CDR3 loop: CATSDLGGDQPQHF. The CDR3 region has the DNA TGTGCCACCAGTGATTTAGGAGGAGATCAGCCCCAGCATTTT.

The V and J genes are TRBV9 and TRBJ1-2, with D unclear. The CDR3 has 13 residues. Germline CDR1 SGDLS, CDR2 YYNGEE. With 4 bases removed from V and 7 bases from J, the gap between germline ends came to 14 bases. The CDR3 loop reads CASSPWEAAGYTF. CDR3 nucleotide sequence: TGTGCCAGCAGCCCCTGGGAGGCGGCTGGCTACACCTTC.

This clonotype has a count of ten or more. This sequence joins TRBV4-1 and TRBJ2-1; unclear D gene. Germline CDR1 MGHRA, CDR2 YSYEKL. The V end lost 1 base, the J end lost 9 bases, and 10 bases lay between the germline ends. This CDR3 is built from 13 residues. The CDR3 nucleotides read TGCGCCAGCAGCCAAGCCCCCGGGTTTGAGCAGTTCTTC. This gives the protein CASSQAPGFEQFF.

Worth noting for this clonotype: This may come from a read error, since a much larger clone is one base off. J is TRBJ2-7 and V is TRBV20-1, with 10 bases fitting TRBD1. In germline, CDR1 is DFQATT, CDR2 SNEGSKA (reference sequence). The CDR3 is made up of 16 amino acids. CDR3 residues: CCARDLPGTGAYEQYF. The CDR3 region has the DNA TGCTGTGCTAGAGATCTCCCCGGGACAGGGGCCTACGAGCAGTACTTC.

This clonotype was seen more than once but under ten times. The rearrangement uses TRBV10-3 and TRBJ2-2; 9 bases agree with TRBD1. The CDR3 spans 13 residues. Trimming took 6 bases from V and 7 from J; bases not matched to a gene: 3. Germline assignment: CDR1 ENHRY and CDR2 SYGVKD. CDR3 residues: CAIRPDRGGELFF. The CDR3 nucleotides are TGTGCCATCAGGCCGGACAGGGGCGGGGAGCTGTTTTTT.

This clonotype was detected a few times. J is TRBJ2-7 and V is TRBV13; D gene ambiguous. V lost 1 base and J lost 2, with 12 bases in between. Germline V gene data show CDR1 as PRHDT and CDR2 as FYEKMQ (reference sequence). The CDR3 loop spans 15 amino acids. Here the CDR3 DNA reads TGTGCCAGCAGCTTAGCAGGAACAACTCCCTACGAGCAGTACTTC. It codes for CASSLAGTTPYEQYF.

In this sample, this clonotype turned up many times. This chain joins TRBV25-1 and TRBJ2-7; D is perhaps TRBD1 or TRBD2 (5 bases each). The CDR3 spans 14 residues. CDR1 MGHDK and CDR2 SYGVNS come from the germline V gene. V was pared by 2 bases and J by 5 bases, with 13 bases between. For the CDR3, the DNA is TGTGCCAGCAGTGAAAGGGGAGTTGGCGACGAGCAGTACTTC. Protein: CASSERGVGDEQYF.

Many counts were recorded for this clonotype. The chain carries TRBV5-1 and TRBJ2-5; 12 bases fit TRBD2. Germline CDR1 is SGHRS and CDR2 is YFSETQ. This CDR3 comprises 18 residues. The trim removed 1 base at V and 5 bases at J, leaving 12 bases unmatched. The CDR3 DNA reads as TGCGCCAGCAGCTTGCAACCCGAAGGACTAGCGGGATCCGAGACCCAGTACTTC. The encoded protein is CASSLQPEGLAGSETQYF.

This clonotype was seen at least ten times. The chain couples TRBV20-1 to TRBJ2-7, with D uncertain. Trimming removed 4 bases from V and 6 bases from J, with 22 bases in between. CDR3 length: 15 residues. Germline V gene sequence: CDR1 DFQATT, CDR2 SNEGSKA (reference sequence). DNA of the CDR3: TGCAGTGCTACGAGAATGACGTCGAACATCCTCGAGCAGTACTTC. Protein product: CSATRMTSNILEQYF.

This clonotype was detected many times. This chain connects TRBV7-3 to TRBJ2-2, with D uncertain. The length of the CDR3 is 14 residues. V dropped 0 bases and J dropped 4 bases, with 6 bases sitting between them. The germline V gene encodes CDR1 SGHTA and CDR2 FQGTGA. This CDR3 reads CASSLTQVTGELFF. The CDR3 nucleotides read TGTGCCAGCAGCTTAACCCAGGTCACCGGGGAGCTGTTTTTT. Full variable domain (missing parts from reference TRBV7-3 and TRBJ2-2): GAGVSQTPSNKVTEKGKYVELRCDPISGHTALYWYRQSLGQGPEFLIYFQGTGAADDSGLPNDRFFAVRPEGSVSTLKIQRTERGDSAVYLCASSLTQVTGELFFGEGSRLTVL.

The table lists this clonotype with many counts. This chain's CDR3 is CASSDGLAGNTGELFF. CDR3 in DNA: TGTGCCAGCAGCGACGGACTAGCGGGGAACACCGGGGAGCTGTTTTTT. The chain joins TRBV9 to TRBJ2-2, with 11 nucleotides matching TRBD2. This CDR3 has 16 amino acids. V shed 3 bases and J 1 base; nucleotides not matched to a gene: 2. From germline, CDR1 is SGDLS and CDR2 YYNGEE. The variable domain in full, with the rest retrieved from reference TRBV9 and TRBJ2-2, is DSGVTQTPKHLITATGQRVTLRCSPRSGDLSVYWYQQSLDQGLQFLIQYYNGEERAKGNILERFSAQQFPDLHSELNLSSLELGDSALYFCASSDGLAGNTGELFFGEGSRLTVL.

Ten or more counts support this clonotype. V usage is TRBV7-8 and J usage is TRBJ2-3, with D perhaps matching TRBD1 or TRBD2 (6 bases each). V was shortened by 4 bases and J by 6 bases, with 17 bases between the two germline ends. CDR3 size: 15 residues. Germline loops: CDR1 SGHVS, CDR2 FQNEAQ. The DNA of the CDR3 is TGTGCCAGCAGCTCCTACAGGGACTTGGGCGATACGCAGTATTTT. Encoded protein: CASSSYRDLGDTQYF.

CDR3 nucleotide sequence: TGTGCCAGCGGACGCAATGAGCAGTTCTTC. Its protein is CASGRNEQFF. The rearrangement links TRBV6-5 to TRBJ2-1; no clear D gene. The V and J ends lost 8 bases and 6 bases respectively, with 5 bases between them. The CDR3 spans 10 residues. Germline values: CDR1 MNHEY, CDR2 SVGAGI.

This clonotype was seen many times. V and J are TRBV28 and TRBJ2-4; 9 bases fit TRBD2. V lost 4 bases, J lost 6 bases, and 13 bases stayed unmatched. The CDR3 contains 17 residues. Germline V lookup: CDR1 MDHEN, CDR2 SYDVKM. CDR3 amino acids: CASSSLAGEGAGNIQYF. CDR3 nucleotides: TGTGCCAGCAGTTCTTTAGCGGGAGAGGGGGCGGGAAACATTCAGTACTTC.

The CDR3 bases are TGTGCCAGTAGTATAGCAGCCGAATCCTACAATGAGCAGTTCTTC. This codes for CASSIAAESYNEQFF. The V call is TRBV19, the J call TRBJ2-1; D is ambiguous. Germline CDR1 reads LNHDA; CDR2 reads SQIVND (reference sequence). This CDR3 has 15 residues. V lost 1 base, J lost 1 base, and 8 bases lay in between.

This clonotype has just a few counts. The chain couples TRBV28 to TRBJ2-5; 15 bases are shared with TRBD2. Germline V gene data show CDR1 as MDHEN and CDR2 as SYDVKM. The J segment lost 4 bases and the V segment lost 6 bases, leaving 12 bases of the junction unmatched. The CDR3 length is 18 residues. The CDR3 reads CASRPPGLAGGEGETQYF. The CDR3 DNA sequence: TGTGCCAGCAGACCTCCGGGACTAGCGGGAGGCGAGGGAGAGACCCAGTACTTC.

This clonotype was counted many times. This chain connects TRBV7-9 to TRBJ2-7; D gene ambiguous. The CDR3 has 13 amino acids. V lost 5 bases, J lost 2 bases, and 10 bases lay in between. In germline, CDR1 is SEHNR, CDR2 FQNEAQ (reference sequence). CDR3 nucleotides: TGTGCCAGCAGCCCGGCGCTAGCCTACGAGCAGTACTTC. This codes for CASSPALAYEQYF.

This clonotype was recorded many times. The chain carries TRBV6-5 and TRBJ2-1; tentatively, D is TRBD2 (5 bases). The V gene's germline CDR1 is MNHEY and CDR2 SVGAGI. This CDR3 has 13 residues. Trimming cost V 0 bases and J 7 bases, with 7 bases left between them. This CDR3 is CASSYSLANEQFF. In DNA, the CDR3 is TGTGCCAGCAGTTACTCGCTAGCTAATGAGCAGTTCTTC.

The chain is built from TRBV6-2 or TRBV6-3 and TRBJ2-1; 14 positions match TRBD2. The CDR3 length is 20 residues. From germline, CDR1 is MNHEY and CDR2 SVGEGT. The trim removed 3 bases at V and 0 bases at J, leaving 10 bases unmatched. CDR3 region: CASSYSSGTSGGVSYNEQFF. The CDR3 nucleotides read TGTGCCAGCAGTTATTCGTCCGGGACTAGCGGGGGAGTCTCCTACAATGAGCAGTTCTTC.

This clonotype was found many times. The V and J genes are TRBV12-3 or TRBV12-4 and TRBJ1-1, with 8 bases lining up with TRBD1. The length of the CDR3 is 14 residues. With V trimmed by 6 bases and J by 5 bases, 8 bases remained unmatched. CDR3 coding DNA: TGTGCCAGCAGCCATCTGACAGGGGTGACTGAAGCTTTCTTT. Translating it yields CASSHLTGVTEAFF.

The rearrangement uses TRBV19 and TRBJ2-1; 9 bases line up with TRBD2. Looked up from germline, CDR1 is LNHDA and CDR2 is SQIVND (reference sequence). This CDR3 is 15 amino acids long. Trimming cost V 5 bases and J 7 bases; bases outside gene matches: 9. In nucleotides, the CDR3 is TGTGCCAGTAGTTATTGGCGGGAGGGGGAAAATGAGCAGTTCTTC. As protein: CASSYWREGENEQFF.

A few counts support this clonotype. V and J are TRBV4-3 and TRBJ2-7, with 7 bases lining up with TRBD2. The V gene's germline CDR1 is LGHNA and CDR2 YSLEER. Losses at the gene ends were 0 bases for V and 3 bases for J; bases not matched to a gene: 5. The CDR3 runs 15 residues. As DNA, the CDR3 is TGCGCCAGCAGCCAAGACGAGCGGGGATTCTACGAGCAGTACTTC. This sequence encodes CASSQDERGFYEQYF.

This clonotype was picked up many times. The chain carries TRBV12-3 or TRBV12-4 and TRBJ2-1; no definite D call. CDR3 length equals 12 residues. V lost 6 bases and J 10 bases, leaving 13 bases between the germline ends. CDR3 in amino acids: CASRPPFQEQFF. CDR3 DNA: TGTGCCAGCAGACCCCCCTTCCAAGAGCAGTTCTTC.

CDR3: CSVEDPTIGTSGTDTQYF. For the CDR3, the DNA is TGCAGCGTTGAAGATCCAACCATCGGGACTAGCGGCACAGATACGCAGTATTTT. The chain has TRBV29-1 and TRBJ2-3; 10 bases are shared with TRBD2. This CDR3 has 18 amino acids. Losses at the gene ends were 0 bases for V and 1 base for J; bases not matched to a gene: 10. The germline V gene encodes CDR1 SQVTM and CDR2 ANQGSEA.

In this sample, this clonotype turned up many times. The chain combines TRBV10-3 with TRBJ1-1; no clear D. The V and J ends lost 3 bases and 3 bases respectively, with 5 bases between them. The germline V gene has CDR1 ENHRY and CDR2 SYGVKD. CDR3 length: 12 amino acids. The CDR3: CAISDWDTEAFF. The CDR3 DNA sequence: TGTGCCATCAGTGATTGGGACACTGAAGCTTTCTTT.